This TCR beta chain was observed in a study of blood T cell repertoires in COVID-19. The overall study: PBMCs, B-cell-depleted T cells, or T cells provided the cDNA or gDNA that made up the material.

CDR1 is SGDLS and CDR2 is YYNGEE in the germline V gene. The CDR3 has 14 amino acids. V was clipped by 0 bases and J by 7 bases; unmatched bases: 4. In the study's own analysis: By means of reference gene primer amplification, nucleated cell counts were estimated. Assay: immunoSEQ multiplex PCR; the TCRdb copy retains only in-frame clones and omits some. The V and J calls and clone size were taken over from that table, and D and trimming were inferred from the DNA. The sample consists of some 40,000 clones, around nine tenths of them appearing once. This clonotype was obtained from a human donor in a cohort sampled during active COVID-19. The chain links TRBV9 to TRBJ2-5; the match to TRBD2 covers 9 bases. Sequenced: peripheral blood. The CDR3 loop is CASSVAGLASTQYF. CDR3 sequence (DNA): TGTGCCAGCAGCGTAGCGGGACTAGCATCGACCCAGTACTTC.